The 5 T cell receptor beta chains presented below share a single source sample, sequenced in a study of metastatic and nonmetastatic thyroid tumors. All patients were treatment-naive before thyroid surgery. TCRdb redid the clone calls on the PCR reads using MiXCR. The data contain about 69,000 clones, approximately 15% of them seen just once; the ten biggest clones take up about 6.5%. The sample taken for sequencing was blood. The receptor source for this set is a male donor with papillary thyroid cancer or a benign thyroid nodule (not recorded which). Some clones in this sample may be carry-over from other donors' samples.

The sample holds many counts of this clone. This clone may be a read error of a much larger clone one base away. Other nucleotide sequences from this sample produce the same CDR3. This chain joins TRBV5-1 and TRBJ1-1; 7 bases match TRBD1. The CDR3 covers 16 residues. The V segment lost 3 bases and the J segment 5 bases; nucleotides outside the gene matches: 13. Germline V CDR1 and CDR2: SGHRS, YFSETQ. CDR3 in amino acids: CASSSLITGASTEAFF. DNA of the CDR3: TGCGCCAGCAGCTCCTTAATAACAGGGGCGAGTACTGAAGCTTTCTTT.

This clone was counted at least ten times. The chain joins TRBV5-6 to TRBJ2-1; TRBD1 matches 10 bases. Per the germline V gene, CDR1 is SGHDT and CDR2 is YYEEEE. The CDR3 is 14 residues long. V lost 3 bases, J lost 7 bases, and 4 bases stayed unmatched. CDR3 in amino acids: CASSWDRGTNEQFF. In nucleotides, the CDR3 is TGTGCCAGCAGCTGGGACAGGGGTACAAATGAGCAGTTCTTC.

This clone was counted many times. V usage is TRBV4-3 and J usage is TRBJ2-7; TRBD1 matches 8 bases. The V gene's germline CDR1 is LGHNA and CDR2 YSLEER. The trim removed 3 bases at V and 6 bases at J, leaving 4 bases unmatched. CDR3 length: 13 amino acids. In nucleotides, the CDR3 is TGCGCCAGCAGCCATGACAGGGGAAGCGAGCAGTACTTC. Translation gives CASSHDRGSEQYF.

On this clone itself: A much bigger clone sits one base away, suggesting this may be a read error. The CDR3 nucleotides are TGTGCCAGCAGTTACTCTCTGGGACTATCGGGAGGGGAGACCCAGTACTTC. This gives the protein CASSYSLGLSGGETQYF. The chain has TRBV6-5 and TRBJ2-7, with 8 bases matching TRBD2. The DNA end lines up better with TRBJ2-5; the J call may be wrong. The germline V gene has CDR1 MNHEY and CDR2 SVGAGI. The CDR3 runs 17 residues.

This clone showed up many times. The gene calls are TRBV4-1 and TRBJ2-2; possibly TRBD2 for D (6 bases). Germline assignment: CDR1 MGHRA and CDR2 YSYEKL. This CDR3 is built from 16 residues. V gave up 0 bases and J gave up 0 bases, with 8 bases separating them. CDR3: CASSQEGRTNTGELFF. Here the CDR3 DNA reads TGCGCCAGCAGCCAAGAAGGGAGGACGAACACCGGGGAGCTGTTTTTT.